The 30 T cell receptor beta chains in this list originate from one sample, sequenced in a study of shared clonotypes between healthy human individuals. CD45RO negativity and positive selection for CCR7 defined naive CD8 cells, a population that excluded terminally differentiated effector memory CD45RA+ cells. The method was immunoSEQ multiplex PCR; TCRdb's version includes in-frame clones alone and lacks a portion of them. The table shows about 1,900,000 clones, with 85% to 95% occurring only once. The sequenced sample was naive CD8+ T cells sorted from blood. The receptors stem from a man aged 18 to 30 in good health.

V is TRBV9 and J is TRBJ2-7; TRBD1 agrees at 9 bases. Germline V gene lookup returns CDR1 SGDLS and CDR2 YYNGEE. V was pared by 0 bases and J by 6 bases, with 13 bases of the junction left unmatched. The CDR3 is made up of 17 amino acids. The CDR3 region is CASSVEEGTGIPCEQYF. The CDR3 nucleotides read TGTGCCAGCAGCGTAGAGGAGGGGACAGGGATCCCTTGCGAGCAGTACTTC.

V usage is TRBV27 and J usage is TRBJ2-1; D is perhaps TRBD2 (5 bases). The CDR3 contains 16 residues. Trimming cost V 0 bases and J 5 bases, with 14 bases left between them. The germline CDR1 and CDR2 sequences are MNHEY and SMNVEV (reference sequence). Written as DNA, the CDR3 is TGTGCCAGCAGTTTATCGTCCGGGGAAACTCACAATGAGCAGTTCTTC. Its protein is CASSLSSGETHNEQFF.

Worth noting for this clone: This specimen includes other DNA sequences encoding the same CDR3. The chain's CDR3 is CASSLGLAVTYEQYF. The CDR3 region has the DNA TGTGCCAGCAGCTTAGGACTAGCGGTGACCTACGAGCAGTACTTC. The genes are TRBV11-2 and TRBJ2-7; TRBD2 matches 9 bases. The V gene's germline CDR1 is SGHAT and CDR2 FQNNGV. With 1 base clipped from V and 2 bases from J, the junction kept 3 bases outside the gene matches. This CDR3 is 15 amino acids long.

The chain links TRBV5-1 to TRBJ2-4; D is unresolved. Between the trimmed V and J ends, which lost 2 bases and 3 bases, there was a span of 12 bases. The germline gives CDR1 SGHRS, CDR2 YFSETQ. This CDR3 comprises 15 residues. The CDR3 nucleotides read TGCGCCAGCAGCTTATCCGGCGTGGGCAAAAACATTCAGTACTTC. It codes for CASSLSGVGKNIQYF.

The gene calls are TRBV19 and TRBJ2-2; tentative D call: TRBD1 (5 bases). V was shortened by 8 bases and J by 6 bases, with 10 bases between the two germline ends. The CDR3 is made up of 12 amino acids. Germline V CDR1 and CDR2: LNHDA, SQIVND (reference sequence). The CDR3 region has the DNA TGTGCCAGTGGGGCTGGGTCCGGGGAGCTGTTTTTT. Protein sequence: CASGAGSGELFF. The full variable domain, completed using reference TRBV19 and TRBJ2-2, is DGGITQSPKYLFRKEGQNVTLSCEQNLNHDAMYWYRQDPGQGLRLIYYSQIVNDFQKGDIAEGYSVSREKKESFPLTVTSAQKNPTAFYLCASGAGSGELFFGEGSRLTVL.

The chain is built from TRBV28 and TRBJ1-3; D gene uncertain. CDR3 length equals 13 residues. Deletions cut 3 bases from V and 4 bases from J, with 7 bases between. CDR1 is MDHEN and CDR2 is SYDVKM in the germline V gene. The CDR3 DNA follows: TGTGCCAGCAGTTTTGGGTTCGGAAACACCATATATTTT. It yields the protein CASSFGFGNTIYF.

This clone showed up just a few times. This CDR3 is also generated by other DNA sequences in the sample. This chain links TRBV11-2 with TRBJ2-1; no definite D call. Between the trimmed V and J ends, which lost 1 base and 0 bases, there was a span of 4 bases. The CDR3 runs to 14 residues. CDR1 is SGHAT and CDR2 is FQNNGV in the germline V gene. CDR3 sequence: CASSLGGSYNEQFF. The CDR3 DNA reads as TGTGCCAGCAGCTTAGGGGGCTCCTACAATGAGCAGTTCTTC. The full variable domain, rest sourced from reference TRBV11-2 and TRBJ2-1, is EAGVAQSPRYKIIEKRQSVAFWCNPISGHATLYWYQQILGQGPKLLIQFQNNGVVDDSQLPKDRFSAERLKGVDSTLKIQPAKLEDSAVYLCASSLGGSYNEQFFGPGTRLTVL.

The V call is TRBV6-6, the J call TRBJ1-2, with D possibly matching TRBD1 (6 bases). The CDR3 has 14 residues. V was clipped by 2 bases and J by 5 bases, with 12 bases between them. Germline CDR1 reads MNHNY; CDR2 reads SVGAGI (reference sequence). The CDR3 sequence is CASSYEGGSYGYTF. CDR3 bases: TGTGCCAGCAGTTACGAAGGGGGTTCGTATGGCTACACCTTC.

The chain is built from TRBV19 and TRBJ2-1; 8 positions agree with TRBD1. CDR1 and CDR2 (germline): LNHDA, SQIVND (reference sequence). With V trimmed by 6 bases and J by 2 bases, 3 bases remained unmatched. The CDR3 spans 14 residues. The CDR3 DNA reads as TGTGCCAGTAGGACAGGGGTAGCCTACAATGAGCAGTTCTTC. Its protein product is CASRTGVAYNEQFF.

The rearrangement uses TRBV7-2 and TRBJ1-2, with 9 bases identical to TRBD1. The germline V gene encodes CDR1 SGHTA and CDR2 FQGNSA. The CDR3 loop spans 14 amino acids. Trimming removed 5 bases from V and 3 bases from J; junction bases left unmatched: 4. This chain's CDR3 is CASSQTGGDYGYTF. CDR3 DNA: TGTGCCAGCAGCCAGACAGGGGGTGACTATGGCTACACCTTC.

CDR3 DNA: TGTGCCAGCAGCCTTACAGGGTTGAACACTGAAGCTTTCTTT. Translating gives CASSLTGLNTEAFF. This chain connects TRBV9 to TRBJ1-1, with D perhaps matching TRBD1 (6 bases). V was clipped by 4 bases and J by 0 bases, with 10 bases between them. Germline CDR1 reads SGDLS; CDR2 reads YYNGEE. This CDR3 contains 14 residues.

The J gene is TRBJ2-1, the V gene TRBV2; D is unclear. Germline V gene lookup returns CDR1 SNHLY and CDR2 FYNNEI. The CDR3 runs to 12 residues. With 8 bases removed from V and 7 bases from J, the gap between germline ends came to 12 bases. CDR3 region: CASLGEGNEQFF. In nucleotides, the CDR3 is TGTGCCAGCTTGGGCGAAGGGAATGAGCAGTTCTTC.

V gene TRBV5-1 combines with J gene TRBJ2-2, with 8 nucleotides matching TRBD1. Germline CDR1 SGHRS, CDR2 YFSETQ. Trimming took 0 bases from V and 5 from J; bases not matched to a gene: 3. CDR3 length: 15 amino acids. The CDR3 here is CASSLDRGWTGELFF. Here the CDR3 DNA reads TGCGCCAGCAGCTTGGACAGGGGGTGGACCGGGGAGCTGTTTTTT.

Points on this clone: Other DNA sequences in the sample encode the same CDR3. The chain uses TRBV9 and TRBJ2-3; D might be TRBD2 (6 bases). This CDR3 has 14 residues. Germline V gene lookup returns CDR1 SGDLS and CDR2 YYNGEE. The V end was cut by 0 bases, the J end by 4 bases, with 9 bases between. The CDR3 spells CASSVGGGADTQYF. Written as DNA, the CDR3 is TGTGCCAGCAGCGTAGGGGGAGGCGCAGATACGCAGTATTTT.

This rearrangement joins TRBV11-2 to TRBJ2-7, with 7 bases matching TRBD2. CDR1 is SGHAT, CDR2 FQNNGV, per germline. The CDR3 loop spans 14 amino acids. Trimming took 5 bases from V and 5 from J; bases not matched to a gene: 9. The CDR3 here is CASSPAAGVHEQYF. CDR3 in DNA: TGTGCCAGCAGCCCGGCCGCGGGAGTTCACGAGCAGTACTTC.

The chain couples TRBV27 to TRBJ2-5, with TRBD2 matching over 9 bases. This CDR3 has 15 residues. Trimming removed 4 bases from V and 5 bases from J; junction bases left unmatched: 8. In germline, CDR1 is MNHEY, CDR2 SMNVEV (reference sequence). CDR3 in DNA: TGTGCCAGCAGTTCGATAGCGGGAGCTTATGAGACCCAGTACTTC. It specifies CASSSIAGAYETQYF.

The chain recombines TRBV7-6 with TRBJ2-7, with a possible D match to TRBD2 (5 bases). The CDR3 runs to 15 residues. Germline CDR1 reads SGHVS; CDR2 reads FNYEAQ. V lost 0 bases, J lost 6 bases, and 15 bases lay in between. The CDR3 protein is CASSLARGYSFEQYF. The CDR3 DNA reads as TGTGCCAGCAGCTTAGCTAGAGGGTACTCTTTCGAGCAGTACTTC.

The genes are TRBV27 and TRBJ2-3; 15 positions agree with TRBD2. The CDR3 contains 18 residues. V trimming: 6 bases; J trimming: 6 bases; junction bases outside the gene matches: 13. Germline assignment: CDR1 MNHEY and CDR2 SMNVEV (reference sequence). The CDR3 loop reads CASSPGLAGGGRWDTQYF. CDR3 nucleotides: TGTGCCAGCAGCCCCGGACTAGCGGGAGGGGGAAGGTGGGATACGCAGTATTTT.

This chain connects TRBV30 to TRBJ2-7; TRBD1 matches 7 bases. Germline loops: CDR1 GTSNPN, CDR2 SVGIG (reference sequence). CDR3 length: 15 residues. J lost 4 bases, V lost 0 bases, and 9 bases had no gene match. The CDR3: CAWSVLGEGAYEQYF. The CDR3 DNA reads TGTGCCTGGAGTGTCCTTGGCGAGGGGGCTTACGAGCAGTACTTC.

The V and J genes are TRBV27 and TRBJ1-3, with D uncertain. The germline V gene has CDR1 MNHEY and CDR2 SMNVEV (reference sequence). This CDR3 is built from 12 residues. The V gene lost 4 bases and the J gene lost 13 bases, with 14 bases spanning the gap. The CDR3 DNA reads TGTGCCAGCAGTTCACCCGAAGGAAGAATATATTTT. Its translation is CASSSPEGRIYF.

V gene TRBV28 combines with J gene TRBJ2-2; D possibly corresponds to TRBD1 (6 bases). V lost 1 base and J lost 6, with 6 bases in between. The CDR3 has 13 amino acids. Germline V gives CDR1 MDHEN, CDR2 SYDVKM. CDR3 sequence: CASSLSGAGELFF. DNA for the CDR3: TGTGCCAGCAGTTTATCAGGGGCCGGGGAGCTGTTTTTT.

The chain couples TRBV9 to TRBJ2-7; no definite D call. V dropped 4 bases and J dropped 6 bases, with 14 bases sitting between them. The germline CDR1 and CDR2 sequences are SGDLS and YYNGEE. The CDR3 sequence is 13 residues long. CDR3 sequence: CASSPCSPGEQYF. The CDR3 nucleotides are TGTGCCAGCAGCCCCTGCAGCCCCGGCGAGCAGTACTTC.

This rearrangement joins TRBV9 to TRBJ2-1; D remains unclear. In germline, CDR1 is SGDLS, CDR2 YYNGEE. The ends were cut back, 2 bases at V and 6 bases at J, with 9 bases in the middle. This CDR3 spans 13 amino acids. The CDR3 DNA reads TGTGCCAGCAGCGTTTCCGAGGCCAATGAGCAGTTCTTC. Its protein is CASSVSEANEQFF.

Concerning this clone: Distinct nucleotide sequences in the sample also encode this CDR3. The rearrangement uses TRBV5-1 and TRBJ2-7, with D unresolved. Germline V gene data show CDR1 as SGHRS and CDR2 as YFSETQ. V lost 0 bases to trimming and J lost 2 bases, with 9 bases between them. The CDR3 runs to 14 residues. The CDR3 coding sequence is TGCGCCAGCAGCTTGGACCGGGCCACCTACGAGCAGTACTTC. Residues: CASSLDRATYEQYF.

V usage is TRBV6-5 and J usage is TRBJ1-3, with D uncertain. V shed 0 bases and J shed 4 bases, with 13 bases lying between them. CDR1 and CDR2 from the germline V gene are MNHEY and SVGAGI. The CDR3 spans 16 residues. DNA of the CDR3: TGTGCCAGCAGTTACTCGCAAAGTGGTCCCGGAAACACCATATATTTT. The encoded protein is CASSYSQSGPGNTIYF.

The chain employs TRBV4-1 and TRBJ2-7; no definite D call. V was shortened by 0 bases and J by 4 bases, with 13 bases between the two germline ends. The germline V gene has CDR1 MGHRA and CDR2 YSYEKL. The length of the CDR3 is 15 residues. The CDR3 is CASSQDGPVVYEQYF. The CDR3 region has the DNA TGCGCCAGCAGCCAAGATGGACCCGTGGTGTACGAGCAGTACTTC.

This chain uses TRBV11-2 with TRBJ2-3; TRBD2 agrees at 7 bases. CDR1 SGHAT and CDR2 FQNNGV come from the germline V gene. This CDR3 region has 15 residues. V lost 4 bases to trimming and J lost 5 bases; unmatched junction nucleotides: 9. This CDR3 is CASSSPGGSKDTQYF. The CDR3 DNA follows: TGTGCCAGCAGCTCGCCGGGGGGTTCCAAAGATACGCAGTATTTT.

This chain uses TRBV19 with TRBJ1-2; D not certain. The V gene lost 6 bases and the J gene lost 8 bases, with 13 bases spanning the gap. The CDR3 totals 12 residues. CDR1 is LNHDA and CDR2 is SQIVND in the germline V gene (reference sequence). CDR3 DNA sequence: TGTGCCAGTAGCTCACGGGTGGAGGGCTACACCTTC. Its translation: CASSSRVEGYTF.

The CDR3 reads CASGPGDRILTYEQYF. CDR3 nucleotide sequence: TGTGCCAGCGGGCCGGGGGACAGGATTCTGACCTACGAGCAGTACTTC. The V call is TRBV6-6, the J call TRBJ2-7; TRBD1 matches 8 bases. V shed 8 bases and J 2 bases; nucleotides not matched to a gene: 14. Per the germline V gene, CDR1 is MNHNY and CDR2 is SVGAGI (reference sequence). This CDR3 has 16 amino acids.

The gene calls are TRBV27 and TRBJ2-6; no reliable D call. CDR1 and CDR2 (germline): MNHEY, SMNVEV (reference sequence). The CDR3 runs 15 residues. Trimming removed 6 bases at V and 2 bases at J, with 11 bases between. The CDR3 DNA is TGTGCCAGCAGATATACTAAAACTGGGGCCAACGTCCTGACTTTC. Protein product: CASRYTKTGANVLTF.